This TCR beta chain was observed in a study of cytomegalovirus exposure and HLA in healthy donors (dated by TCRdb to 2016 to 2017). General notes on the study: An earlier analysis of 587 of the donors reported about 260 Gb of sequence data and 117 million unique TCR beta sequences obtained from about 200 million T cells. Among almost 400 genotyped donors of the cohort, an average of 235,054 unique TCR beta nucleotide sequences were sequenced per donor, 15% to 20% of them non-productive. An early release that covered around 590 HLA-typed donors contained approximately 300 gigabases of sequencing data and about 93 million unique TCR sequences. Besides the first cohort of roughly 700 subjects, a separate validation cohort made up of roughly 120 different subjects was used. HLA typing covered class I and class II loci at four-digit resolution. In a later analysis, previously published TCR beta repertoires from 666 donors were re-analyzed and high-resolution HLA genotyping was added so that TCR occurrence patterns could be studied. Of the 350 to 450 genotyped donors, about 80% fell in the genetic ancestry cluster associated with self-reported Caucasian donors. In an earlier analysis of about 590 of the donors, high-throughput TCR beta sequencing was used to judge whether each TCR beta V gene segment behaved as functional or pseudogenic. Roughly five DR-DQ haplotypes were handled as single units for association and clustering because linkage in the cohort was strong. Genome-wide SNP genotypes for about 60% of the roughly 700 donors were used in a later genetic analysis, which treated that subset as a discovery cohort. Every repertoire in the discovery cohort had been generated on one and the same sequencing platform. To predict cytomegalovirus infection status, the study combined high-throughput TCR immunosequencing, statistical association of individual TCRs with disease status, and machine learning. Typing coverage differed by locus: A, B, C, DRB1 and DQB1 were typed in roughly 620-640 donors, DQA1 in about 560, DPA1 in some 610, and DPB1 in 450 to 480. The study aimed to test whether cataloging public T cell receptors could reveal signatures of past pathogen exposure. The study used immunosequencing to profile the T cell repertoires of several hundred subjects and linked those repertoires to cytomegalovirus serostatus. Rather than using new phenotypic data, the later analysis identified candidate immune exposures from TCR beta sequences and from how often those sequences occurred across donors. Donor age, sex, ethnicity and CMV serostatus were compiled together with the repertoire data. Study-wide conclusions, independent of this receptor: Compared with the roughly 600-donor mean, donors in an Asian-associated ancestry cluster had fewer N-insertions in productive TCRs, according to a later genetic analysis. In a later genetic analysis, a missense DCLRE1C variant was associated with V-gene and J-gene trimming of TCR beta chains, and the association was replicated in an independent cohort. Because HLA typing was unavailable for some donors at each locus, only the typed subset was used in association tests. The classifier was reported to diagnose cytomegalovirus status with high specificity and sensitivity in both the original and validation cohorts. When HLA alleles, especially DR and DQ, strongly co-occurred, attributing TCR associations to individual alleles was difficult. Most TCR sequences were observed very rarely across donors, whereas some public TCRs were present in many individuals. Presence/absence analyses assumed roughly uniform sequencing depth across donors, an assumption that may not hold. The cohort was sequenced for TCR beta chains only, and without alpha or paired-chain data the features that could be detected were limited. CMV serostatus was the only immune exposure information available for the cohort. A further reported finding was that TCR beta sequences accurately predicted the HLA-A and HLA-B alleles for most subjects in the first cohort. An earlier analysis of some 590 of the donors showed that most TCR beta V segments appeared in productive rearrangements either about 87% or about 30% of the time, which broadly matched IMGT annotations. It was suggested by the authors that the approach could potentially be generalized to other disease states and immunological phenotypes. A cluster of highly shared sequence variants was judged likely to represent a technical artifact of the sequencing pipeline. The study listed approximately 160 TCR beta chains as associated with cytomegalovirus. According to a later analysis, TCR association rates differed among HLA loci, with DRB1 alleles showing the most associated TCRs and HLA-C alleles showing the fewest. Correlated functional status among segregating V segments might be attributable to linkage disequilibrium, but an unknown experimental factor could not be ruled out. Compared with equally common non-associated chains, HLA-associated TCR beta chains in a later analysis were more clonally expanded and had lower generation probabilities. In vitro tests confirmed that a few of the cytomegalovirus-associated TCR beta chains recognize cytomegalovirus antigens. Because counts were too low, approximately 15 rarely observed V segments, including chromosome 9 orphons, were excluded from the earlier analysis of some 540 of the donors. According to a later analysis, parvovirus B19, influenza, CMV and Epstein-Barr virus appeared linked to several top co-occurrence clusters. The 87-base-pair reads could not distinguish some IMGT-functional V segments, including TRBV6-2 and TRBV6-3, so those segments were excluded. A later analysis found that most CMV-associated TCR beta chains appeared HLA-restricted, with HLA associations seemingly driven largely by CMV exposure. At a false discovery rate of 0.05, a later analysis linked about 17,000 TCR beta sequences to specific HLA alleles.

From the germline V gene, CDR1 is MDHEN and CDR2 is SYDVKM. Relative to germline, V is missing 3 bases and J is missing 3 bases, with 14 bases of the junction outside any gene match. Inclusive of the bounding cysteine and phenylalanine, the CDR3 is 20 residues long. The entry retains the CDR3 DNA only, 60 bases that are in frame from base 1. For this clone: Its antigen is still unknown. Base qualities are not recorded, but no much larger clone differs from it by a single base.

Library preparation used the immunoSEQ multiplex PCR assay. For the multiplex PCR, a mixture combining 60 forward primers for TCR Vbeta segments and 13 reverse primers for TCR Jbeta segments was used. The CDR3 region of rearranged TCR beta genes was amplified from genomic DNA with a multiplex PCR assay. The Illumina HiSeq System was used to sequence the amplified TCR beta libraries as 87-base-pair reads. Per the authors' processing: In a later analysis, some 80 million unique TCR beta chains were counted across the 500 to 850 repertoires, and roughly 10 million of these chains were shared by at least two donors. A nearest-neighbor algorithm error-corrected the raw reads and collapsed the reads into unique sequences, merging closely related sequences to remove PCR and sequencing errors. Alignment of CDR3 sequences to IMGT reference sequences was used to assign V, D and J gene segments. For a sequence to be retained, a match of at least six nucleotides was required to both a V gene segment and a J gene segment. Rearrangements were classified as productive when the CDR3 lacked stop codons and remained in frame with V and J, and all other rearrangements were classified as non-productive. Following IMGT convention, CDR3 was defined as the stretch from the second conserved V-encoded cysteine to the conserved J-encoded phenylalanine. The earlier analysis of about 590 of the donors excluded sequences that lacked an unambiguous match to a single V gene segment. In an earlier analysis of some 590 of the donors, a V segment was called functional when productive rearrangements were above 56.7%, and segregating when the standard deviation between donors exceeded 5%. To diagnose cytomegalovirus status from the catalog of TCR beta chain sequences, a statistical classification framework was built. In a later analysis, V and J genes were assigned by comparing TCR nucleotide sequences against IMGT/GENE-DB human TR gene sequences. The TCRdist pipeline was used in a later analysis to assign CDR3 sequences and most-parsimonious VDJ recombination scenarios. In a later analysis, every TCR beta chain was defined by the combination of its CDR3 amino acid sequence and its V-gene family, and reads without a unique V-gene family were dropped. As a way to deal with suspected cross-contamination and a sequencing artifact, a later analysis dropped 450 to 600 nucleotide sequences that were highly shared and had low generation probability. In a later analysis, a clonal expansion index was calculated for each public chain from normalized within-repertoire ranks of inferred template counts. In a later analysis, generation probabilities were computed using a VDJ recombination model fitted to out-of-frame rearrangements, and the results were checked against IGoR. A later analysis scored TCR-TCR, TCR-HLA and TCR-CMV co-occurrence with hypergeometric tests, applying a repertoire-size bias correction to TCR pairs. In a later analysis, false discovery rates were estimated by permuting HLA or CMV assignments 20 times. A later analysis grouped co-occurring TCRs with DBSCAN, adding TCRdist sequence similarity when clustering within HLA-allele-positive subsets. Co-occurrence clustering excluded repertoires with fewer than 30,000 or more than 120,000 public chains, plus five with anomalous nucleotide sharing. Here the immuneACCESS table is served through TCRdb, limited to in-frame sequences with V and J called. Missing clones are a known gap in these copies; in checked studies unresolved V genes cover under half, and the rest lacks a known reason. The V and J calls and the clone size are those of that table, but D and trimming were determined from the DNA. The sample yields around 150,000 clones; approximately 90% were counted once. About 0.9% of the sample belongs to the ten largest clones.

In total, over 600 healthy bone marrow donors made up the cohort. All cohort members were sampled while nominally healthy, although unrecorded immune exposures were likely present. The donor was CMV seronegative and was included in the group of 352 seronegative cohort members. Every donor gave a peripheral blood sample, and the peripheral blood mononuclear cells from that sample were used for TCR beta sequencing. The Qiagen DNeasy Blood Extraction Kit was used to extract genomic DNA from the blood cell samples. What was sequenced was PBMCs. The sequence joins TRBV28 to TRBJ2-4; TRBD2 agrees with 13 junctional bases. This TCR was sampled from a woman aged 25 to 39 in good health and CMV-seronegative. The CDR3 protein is CASSFAPGLAGWKDKNIQYF. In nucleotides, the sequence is TGTGCCAGCAGTTTTGCCCCGGGACTAGCGGGATGGAAGGACAAAAACATTCAGTACTTC.